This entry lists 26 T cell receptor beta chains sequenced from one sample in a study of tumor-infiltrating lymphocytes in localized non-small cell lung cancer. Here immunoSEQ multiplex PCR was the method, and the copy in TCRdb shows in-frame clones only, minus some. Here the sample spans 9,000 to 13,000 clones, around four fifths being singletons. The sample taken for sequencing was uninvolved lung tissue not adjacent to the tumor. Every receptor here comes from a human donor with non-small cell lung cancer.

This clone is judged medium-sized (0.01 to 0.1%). This CDR3 reads CASSLGQGVFGETQYF. The CDR3 region has the DNA TGTGCCAGCAGCCTTGGACAGGGGGTATTCGGAGAGACCCAGTACTTC. This chain uses TRBV5-6 with TRBJ2-5; 10 nucleotides agree with TRBD1. CDR1 is SGHDT, CDR2 YYEEEE, per germline. The CDR3 spans 16 residues. V lost 4 bases and J lost 4; bases outside the gene matches: 10. The full variable domain, rest sourced from reference TRBV5-6 and TRBJ2-5, is DAGVTQSPTHLIKTRGQQVTLRCSPKSGHDTVSWYQQALGQGPQFIFQYYEEEERQRGNFPDRFSGHQFPNYSSELNVNALLLGDSALYLCASSLGQGVFGETQYFGPGTRLLVL.

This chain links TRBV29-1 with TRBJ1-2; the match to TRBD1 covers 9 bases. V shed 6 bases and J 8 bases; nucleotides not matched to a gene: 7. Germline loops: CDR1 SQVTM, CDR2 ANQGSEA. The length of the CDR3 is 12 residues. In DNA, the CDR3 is TGCAGCGTGGATACCGGGACAGGGGGCTACACCTTC. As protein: CSVDTGTGGYTF.

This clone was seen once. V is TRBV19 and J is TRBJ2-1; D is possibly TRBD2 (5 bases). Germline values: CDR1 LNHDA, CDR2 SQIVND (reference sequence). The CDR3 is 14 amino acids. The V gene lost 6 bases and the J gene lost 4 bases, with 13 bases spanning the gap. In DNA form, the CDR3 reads TGTGCCAGTAGGGGGAGTCCTGGATACAATGAGCAGTTCTTC. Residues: CASRGSPGYNEQFF.

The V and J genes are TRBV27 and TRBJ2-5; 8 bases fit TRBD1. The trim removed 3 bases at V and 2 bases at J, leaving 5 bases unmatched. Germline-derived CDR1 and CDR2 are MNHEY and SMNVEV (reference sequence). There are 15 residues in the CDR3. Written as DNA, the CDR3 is TGTGCCAGCAGTTTGGGGGACAGGAAACAAGAGACCCAGTACTTC. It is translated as CASSLGDRKQETQYF.

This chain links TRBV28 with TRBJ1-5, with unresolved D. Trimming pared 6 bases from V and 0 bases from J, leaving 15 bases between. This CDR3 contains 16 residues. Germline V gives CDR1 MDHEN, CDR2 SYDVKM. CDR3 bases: TGTGCCAGCAGCCCTTACATGGGTTATAGCAATCAGCCCCAGCATTTT. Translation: CASSPYMGYSNQPQHF.

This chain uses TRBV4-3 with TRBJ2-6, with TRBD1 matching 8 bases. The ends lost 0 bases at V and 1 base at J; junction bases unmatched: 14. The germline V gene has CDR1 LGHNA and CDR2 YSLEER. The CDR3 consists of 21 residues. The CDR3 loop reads CASSQDPDVGRGRSGANVLTF. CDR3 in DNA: TGCGCCAGCAGCCAAGATCCCGACGTAGGCAGGGGGCGGTCTGGGGCCAACGTCCTGACTTTC.

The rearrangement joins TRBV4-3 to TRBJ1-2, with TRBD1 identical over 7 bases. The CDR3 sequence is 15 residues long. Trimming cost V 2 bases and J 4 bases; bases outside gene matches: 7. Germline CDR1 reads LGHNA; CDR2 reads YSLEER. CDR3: CASSQLLRDSYGYTF. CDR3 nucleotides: TGCGCCAGCAGCCAACTCCTCCGGGACAGCTATGGCTACACCTTC.

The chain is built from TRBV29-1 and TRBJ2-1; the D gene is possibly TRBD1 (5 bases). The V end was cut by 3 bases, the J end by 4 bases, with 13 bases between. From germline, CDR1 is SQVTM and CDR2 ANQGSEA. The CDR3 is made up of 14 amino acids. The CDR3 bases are TGCAGCGTTGACGAATCAGGGATGTACAATGAGCAGTTCTTC. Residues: CSVDESGMYNEQFF.

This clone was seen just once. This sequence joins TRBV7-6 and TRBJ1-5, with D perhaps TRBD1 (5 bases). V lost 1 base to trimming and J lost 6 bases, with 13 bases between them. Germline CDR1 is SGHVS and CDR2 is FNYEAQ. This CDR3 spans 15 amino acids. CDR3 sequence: CASSLDEGFGQPQHF. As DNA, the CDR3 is TGTGCCAGCAGCTTAGATGAGGGGTTCGGTCAGCCCCAGCATTTT.

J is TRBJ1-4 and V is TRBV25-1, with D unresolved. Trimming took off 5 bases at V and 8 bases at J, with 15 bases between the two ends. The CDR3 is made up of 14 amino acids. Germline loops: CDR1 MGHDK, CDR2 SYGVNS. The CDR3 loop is CASSLSSMGEKLFF. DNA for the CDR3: TGTGCCAGCAGTCTCAGTTCTATGGGGGAAAAACTGTTTTTT.

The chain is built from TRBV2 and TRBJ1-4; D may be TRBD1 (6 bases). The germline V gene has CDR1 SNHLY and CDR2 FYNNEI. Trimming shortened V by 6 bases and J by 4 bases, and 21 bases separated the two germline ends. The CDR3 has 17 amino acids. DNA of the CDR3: TGTGCCAGCAGCTTAGGTGGGGGGCGGGGTGATAATGAAAAACTGTTTTTT. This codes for CASSLGGGRGDNEKLFF.

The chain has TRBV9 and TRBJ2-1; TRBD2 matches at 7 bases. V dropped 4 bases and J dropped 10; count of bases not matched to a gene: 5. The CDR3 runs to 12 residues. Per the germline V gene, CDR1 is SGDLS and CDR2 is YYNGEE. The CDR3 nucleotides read TGTGCCAGCAGCCCTAGGGAGGGGGAGCAGTTCTTC. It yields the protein CASSPREGEQFF.

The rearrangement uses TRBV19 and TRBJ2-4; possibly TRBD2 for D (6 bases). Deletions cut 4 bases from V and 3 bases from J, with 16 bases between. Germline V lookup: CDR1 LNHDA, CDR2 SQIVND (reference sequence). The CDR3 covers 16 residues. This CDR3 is CASSSIGEVGKNIQYF. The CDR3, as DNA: TGTGCCAGTAGTAGTATAGGGGAGGTCGGCAAAAACATTCAGTACTTC.

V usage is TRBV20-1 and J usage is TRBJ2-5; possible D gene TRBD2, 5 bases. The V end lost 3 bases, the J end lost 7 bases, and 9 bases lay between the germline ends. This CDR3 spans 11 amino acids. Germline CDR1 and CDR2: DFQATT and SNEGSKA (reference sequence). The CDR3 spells CSASSRGTQYF. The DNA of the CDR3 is TGCAGTGCTAGTTCTCGGGGGACCCAGTACTTC.

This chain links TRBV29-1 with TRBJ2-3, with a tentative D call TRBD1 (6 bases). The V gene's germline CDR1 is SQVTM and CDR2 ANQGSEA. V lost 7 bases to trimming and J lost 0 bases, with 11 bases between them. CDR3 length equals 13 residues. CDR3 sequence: CSAGQSSTDTQYF. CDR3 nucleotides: TGCAGCGCCGGACAGTCAAGCACAGATACGCAGTATTTT.

For the CDR3, the DNA is TGTGCCAGCAGCCCGGGGGGGAGCGGACGCTACAATGAGCAGTTCTTC. Translation gives CASSPGGSGRYNEQFF. This chain links TRBV11-3 with TRBJ2-1; 8 bases fit TRBD2. The CDR3 is 16 amino acids. From germline, CDR1 is SGHNT and CDR2 YENEEA. J gave up 3 bases and V 5 bases, and 9 bases lay outside the gene matches.

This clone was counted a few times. Here the CDR3 reads CASSEPGARGGELFF. The DNA of the CDR3 is TGTGCCAGCAGTGAACCGGGGGCCCGGGGCGGGGAGCTGTTTTTT. This chain links TRBV25-1 with TRBJ2-2; tentatively, D is TRBD1 or TRBD2 (6 bases each). V lost 2 bases and J 7 bases, leaving 14 bases between the germline ends. The V gene's germline CDR1 is MGHDK and CDR2 SYGVNS. The CDR3 contains 15 residues.

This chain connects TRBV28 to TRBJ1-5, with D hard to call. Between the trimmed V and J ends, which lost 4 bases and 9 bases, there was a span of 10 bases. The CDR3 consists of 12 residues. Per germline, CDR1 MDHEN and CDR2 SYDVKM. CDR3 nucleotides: TGTGCCAGCAGTTCCGCCCCCCGGCCCCAGCATTTT. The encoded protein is CASSSAPRPQHF. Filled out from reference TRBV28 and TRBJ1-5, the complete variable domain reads DVKVTQSSRYLVKRTGEKVFLECVQDMDHENMFWYRQDPGLGLRLIYFSYDVKMKEKGDIPEGYSVSREKKERFSLILESASTNQTSMYLCASSSAPRPQHFGDGTRLSIL.

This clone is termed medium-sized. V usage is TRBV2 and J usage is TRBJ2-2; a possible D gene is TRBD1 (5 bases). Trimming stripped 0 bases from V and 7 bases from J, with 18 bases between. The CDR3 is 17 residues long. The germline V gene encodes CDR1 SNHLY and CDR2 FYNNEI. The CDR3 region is CASSEAWGKSTIGELFF. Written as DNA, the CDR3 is TGTGCCAGCAGTGAAGCGTGGGGCAAAAGCACCATCGGGGAGCTGTTTTTT.

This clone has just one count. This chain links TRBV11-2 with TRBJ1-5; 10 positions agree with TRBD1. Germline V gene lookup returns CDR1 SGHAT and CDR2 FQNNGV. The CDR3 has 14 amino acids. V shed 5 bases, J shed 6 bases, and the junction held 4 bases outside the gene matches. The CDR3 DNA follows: TGTGCCAGCAGCCCAGGGACAGGGGTTCAGCCCCAGCATTTT. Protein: CASSPGTGVQPQHF.

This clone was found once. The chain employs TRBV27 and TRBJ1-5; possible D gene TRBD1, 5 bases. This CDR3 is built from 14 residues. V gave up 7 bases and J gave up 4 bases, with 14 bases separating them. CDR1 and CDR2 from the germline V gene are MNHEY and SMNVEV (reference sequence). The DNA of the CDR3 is TGTGCCAGCAAAACCCAGGGCTGGAATCAGCCCCAGCATTTT. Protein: CASKTQGWNQPQHF.

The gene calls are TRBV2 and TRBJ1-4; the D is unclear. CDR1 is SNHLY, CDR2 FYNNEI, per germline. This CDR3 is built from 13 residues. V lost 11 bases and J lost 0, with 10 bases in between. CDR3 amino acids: CAGQSTTNEKLFF. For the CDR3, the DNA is TGTGCCGGTCAAAGTACAACTAATGAAAAACTGTTTTTT.

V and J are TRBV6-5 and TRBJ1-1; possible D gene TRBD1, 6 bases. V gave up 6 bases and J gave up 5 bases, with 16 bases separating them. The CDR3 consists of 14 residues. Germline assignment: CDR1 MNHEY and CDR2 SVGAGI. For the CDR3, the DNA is TGTGCCAGCAGCAACAGGGCTGGGAATACTGAAGCTTTCTTT. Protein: CASSNRAGNTEAFF.

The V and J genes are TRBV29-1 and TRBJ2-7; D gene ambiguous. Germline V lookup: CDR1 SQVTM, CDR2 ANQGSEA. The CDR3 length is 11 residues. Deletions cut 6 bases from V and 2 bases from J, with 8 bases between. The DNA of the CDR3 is TGCAGCGTGGGTGATCCCTACGAGCAGTACTTC. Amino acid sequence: CSVGDPYEQYF.

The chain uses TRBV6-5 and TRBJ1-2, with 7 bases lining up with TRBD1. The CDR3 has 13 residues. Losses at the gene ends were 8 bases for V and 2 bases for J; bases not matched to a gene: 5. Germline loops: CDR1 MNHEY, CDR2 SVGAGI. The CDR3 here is CASGGTENYGYTF. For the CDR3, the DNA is TGTGCCAGCGGAGGGACAGAAAACTATGGCTACACCTTC.

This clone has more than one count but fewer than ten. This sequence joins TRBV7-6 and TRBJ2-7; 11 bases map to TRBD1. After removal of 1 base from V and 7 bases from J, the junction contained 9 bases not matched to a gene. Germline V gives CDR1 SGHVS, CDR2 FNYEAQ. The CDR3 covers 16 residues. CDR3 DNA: TGTGCCAGCAGCTTAGGAGGGACAGGGGGTATGAAAGAGCAGTACTTC. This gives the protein CASSLGGTGGMKEQYF.